Below, 4 T cell receptor beta chains from the same sample are listed, as sequenced in a study of blood T cell repertoires in COVID-19. Sequencing was performed with immunoSEQ multiplex PCR; in TCRdb, only in-frame clones are kept and a portion is missing. The sample has tens of thousands of clones, roughly 86% seen once. The specimen sequenced was peripheral blood. The receptor source for this set is a woman older than 75 with acute or convalescent COVID-19.

CDR3 coding DNA: TGTGCCAGCTCATCCCCGGGGAAACAAGGAAACACCATATATTTT. Protein: CASSSPGKQGNTIYF. This chain links TRBV25-1 with TRBJ1-3; D call uncertain. There are 15 residues in the CDR3. From germline, CDR1 is MGHDK and CDR2 SYGVNS. V lost 8 bases and J lost 4, with 18 bases in between.

The chain links TRBV11-2 to TRBJ1-3, with D perhaps matching TRBD1 (6 bases). Germline CDR1 reads SGHAT; CDR2 reads FQNNGV. CDR3 length: 16 residues. V was shortened by 5 bases and J by 5 bases, with 19 bases between the two germline ends. CDR3 in amino acids: CASSPLRGAFRNTIYF. The CDR3 DNA is TGTGCCAGCAGCCCTTTGCGGGGGGCGTTCAGAAACACCATATATTTT.

Remarks on this clone: The identical CDR3 is also encoded by other nucleotide sequences in the sample. The V and J genes are TRBV12-3 or TRBV12-4 and TRBJ2-7; maybe TRBD2 (6 bases). The CDR3 is made up of 13 amino acids. Deletions cut 0 bases from V and 4 bases from J, with 7 bases between. CDR3 sequence: CASSLAGGYEQYF. CDR3 bases: TGTGCCAGCAGTTTAGCGGGGGGTTACGAGCAGTACTTC.

The rearrangement uses TRBV5-1 and TRBJ2-1; the D gene is possibly TRBD1 (6 bases). Germline CDR1 reads SGHRS; CDR2 reads YFSETQ. V was shortened by 4 bases and J by 4 bases, with 18 bases between the two germline ends. The CDR3 is 16 amino acids. For the CDR3, the DNA is TGCGCCAGCAGCAATAAGGGGGAACTACGGTACAATGAGCAGTTCTTC. Protein: CASSNKGELRYNEQFF.